This is a list of T cell receptor beta chains from one sample in a study of blood T cell repertoires in COVID-19. The assay was immunoSEQ multiplex PCR, and TCRdb's table has in-frame clones only and misses some. The profile shows some 400,000 clones, 87% of them singletons. Sequences were obtained from peripheral blood. The receptors were gathered from a woman in her fifties or sixties with COVID-19, enrolled during active disease. Each CDR3 is given with its conserved first and last residue. A D gene is named only where the DNA matches it firmly. The size field is filled for only some rows; it gives once, few, many or a size class.

>NA|TRBV4-1|TRBJ1-4|TRBD1
TGCGCCAGCAGCCAAGTGGTTTTAGGGGGCGGGTATGAAAAACTGTTTTTT
CASSQVVLGGGYEKLFF
>few|TRBV24-1|TRBJ2-2|NA
TGTGCCACCGGGCAGCAACTCGAACCCTTGAACACCGGGGAGCTGTTTTTT
CATGQQLEPLNTGELFF
>NA|TRBV7-9|TRBJ1-2|NA
TGTGCCAGCAGCGAACAGAGTAACTATGGCTACACCTTC
CASSEQSNYGYTF
>few|TRBV5-4|TRBJ2-7|NA
TGTGCCAGCAGCTATTGGGGGCTGGAACAGTACTTC
CASSYWGLEQYF
>few|TRBV18|TRBJ1-2|NA
TGTGCCAGCTCAATAACAGGGTCCAGGATGGGCTACACCTTC
CASSITGSRMGYTF
>NA|TRBV28|TRBJ2-7|TRBD1
TGTGCCAGCAGTTTTGGACAGGGGGCCCCCTCCTACGAGCAGTACTTC
CASSFGQGAPSYEQYF
>few|TRBV12-3/TRBV12-4|TRBJ2-3|TRBD1
TGTGCCAGCAGTGGACAGGGGTCGGATACGCAGTATTTT
CASSGQGSDTQYF
>NA|TRBV30|TRBJ1-5|NA
TGTGCCTGGAGTGTTGGAACGGGGGGCGGTCAGCCCCAGCATTTT
CAWSVGTGGGQPQHF
>NA|TRBV2|TRBJ1-5|TRBD1
TGTGCCAGCACTGGGAGACAGGGAGGCAATCAGCCCCAGCATTTT
CASTGRQGGNQPQHF
>NA|TRBV29-1|TRBJ1-2|NA
TGCAGCGTCGGGACACTCTATGGCTACACCTTC
CSVGTLYGYTF
>NA|TRBV4-1|TRBJ1-5|NA
TGCGCCAGCAGCCAAGAGGTCAGAAATCAGCCCCAGCATTTT
CASSQEVRNQPQHF
>NA|TRBV2|TRBJ2-3|NA
TGTGCCAGCAGTGCACGGAGAGCGGGTGACTCTGGAGATACGCAGTATTTT
CASSARRAGDSGDTQYF
>NA|TRBV27|TRBJ2-1|TRBD2
TGTGCCAGCACGGGACCGCCGGGGGGATATGATGAGCAGTTCTTC
CASTGPPGGYDEQFF
>NA|TRBV2|TRBJ2-5|TRBD1
TGTGCCACACAGGGGGGTGGGTCAGAGACCCAGTACTTC
CATQGGGSETQYF
>once|TRBV19|TRBJ1-1|NA
TGTGCCAGTAGTATCTCAGTGAACACTGAAGCTTTCTTT
CASSISVNTEAFF
>NA|TRBV18|TRBJ1-1|NA
TGTGCCAGCTCACCACAGGGGTTTTCGGACACTGAAGCTTTCTTT
CASSPQGFSDTEAFF
>NA|TRBV5-5|TRBJ2-6|NA
TGTGCCAGCAGCTTTACGACGGGCTCTGGGGCCAACGTCCTGACTTTC
CASSFTTGSGANVLTF
>few|TRBV6-2/TRBV6-3|TRBJ1-1|TRBD1
TGTGCCAGCAGTTACATCGGGACAGGGAACACTGAAGCTTTCTTT
CASSYIGTGNTEAFF
>NA|TRBV3-1/TRBV3-2|TRBJ1-3|NA
TGTGCCAGCAGCCCCTGGGAAGGAGGGGCTGGAAACACCATATATTTT
CASSPWEGGAGNTIYF
>NA|TRBV18|TRBJ2-5|NA
TGTGCCAGCTCACCGCCGGCAGACAAAGAGACCCAGTACTTC
CASSPPADKETQYF
>NA|TRBV5-1|TRBJ2-2|TRBD1
TGCGCCAGCAGCTTGATGACAGGGGGGTCTACCGGGGAGCTGTTTTTT
CASSLMTGGSTGELFF
>NA|TRBV3-1/TRBV3-2|TRBJ2-4|TRBD1
TGTGCCAGCAGCTTCCGACAGGGGCTAGCCAAAAACATTCAGTACTTC
CASSFRQGLAKNIQYF
>NA|TRBV3-1/TRBV3-2|TRBJ1-2|NA
TGTGCCAGCAGCCAATCTCCAGGGAACTATGGCTACACCTTC
CASSQSPGNYGYTF
>NA|TRBV7-2|TRBJ1-2|TRBD1
TGTGCCAGCAGCTTAAAACAGGGGGCAAACTATGGCTACACCTTC
CASSLKQGANYGYTF
>NA|TRBV5-4|TRBJ1-2|NA
TGTGCCAGCAGGCGGGAGAGAGACTATGGCTACACCTTC
CASRRERDYGYTF
>NA|TRBV19|TRBJ1-4|TRBD1
TGTGCCAGTAGTATCCCTCAATCGACAGGGCGCGAAAAACTGTTTTTT
CASSIPQSTGREKLFF
>NA|TRBV7-9|TRBJ1-6|NA
TGTGCCAGCAGCTCGGGACAAGTGAATTCACCCCTCCACTTT
CASSSGQVNSPLHF
>NA|TRBV28|TRBJ1-1|NA
TGTGCCAGCAGTTTATCCCCCCCCCAGAACACTGAAGCTTTCTTT
CASSLSPPQNTEAFF
>NA|TRBV14|TRBJ1-1|NA
TGTGCCAGCAGCCAAGAAGGAGACCTAGAAGCTTTCTTT
CASSQEGDLEAFF
>NA|TRBV7-3|TRBJ1-2|TRBD1
TGTGCCAGCAGCTTAACGGGAGGACAGGGAACAAACTATGGCTACACCTTC
CASSLTGGQGTNYGYTF
>NA|TRBV5-1|TRBJ2-5|NA
TGCGCCAGCAGCCTAGACTCATCTCAAGAGACCCAGTACTTC
CASSLDSSQETQYF